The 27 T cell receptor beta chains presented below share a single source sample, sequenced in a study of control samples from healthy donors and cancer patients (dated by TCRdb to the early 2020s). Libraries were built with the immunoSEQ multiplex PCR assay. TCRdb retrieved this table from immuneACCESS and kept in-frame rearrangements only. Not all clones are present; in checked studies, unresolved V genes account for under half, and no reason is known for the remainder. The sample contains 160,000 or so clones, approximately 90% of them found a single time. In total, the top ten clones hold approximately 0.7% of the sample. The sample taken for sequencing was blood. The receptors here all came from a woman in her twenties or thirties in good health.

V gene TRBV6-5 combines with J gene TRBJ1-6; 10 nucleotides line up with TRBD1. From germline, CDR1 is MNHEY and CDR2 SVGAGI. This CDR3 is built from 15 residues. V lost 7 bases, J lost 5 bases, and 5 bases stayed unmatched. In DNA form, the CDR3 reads TGTGCCAGCACCCTAGGGACAGGGGATAATTCACCCCTCCACTTT. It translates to CASTLGTGDNSPLHF.

The CDR3 DNA follows: TGTGCCACCCTGAAGGATAACGTACTCCTAGCAGATACGCAGTATTTT. Amino acids: CATLKDNVLLADTQYF. V is TRBV2 and J is TRBJ2-3, with D hard to call. V lost 10 bases and J lost 4, with 24 bases in between. The CDR3 runs 16 residues. Germline V CDR1 and CDR2: SNHLY, FYNNEI.

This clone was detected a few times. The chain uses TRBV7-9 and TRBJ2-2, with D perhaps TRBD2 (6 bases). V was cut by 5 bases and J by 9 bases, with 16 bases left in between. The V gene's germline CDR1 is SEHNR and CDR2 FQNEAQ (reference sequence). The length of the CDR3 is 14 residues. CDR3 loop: CASSPRRGVRELFF. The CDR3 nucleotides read TGTGCCAGCAGCCCCCGGCGGGGAGTTAGGGAGCTGTTTTTT.

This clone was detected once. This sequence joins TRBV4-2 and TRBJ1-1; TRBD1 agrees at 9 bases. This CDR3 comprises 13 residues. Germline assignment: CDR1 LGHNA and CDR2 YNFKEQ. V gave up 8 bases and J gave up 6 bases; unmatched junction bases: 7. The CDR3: CASGDRGEAEAFF. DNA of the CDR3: TGTGCCAGCGGAGACAGGGGGGAGGCTGAAGCTTTCTTT.

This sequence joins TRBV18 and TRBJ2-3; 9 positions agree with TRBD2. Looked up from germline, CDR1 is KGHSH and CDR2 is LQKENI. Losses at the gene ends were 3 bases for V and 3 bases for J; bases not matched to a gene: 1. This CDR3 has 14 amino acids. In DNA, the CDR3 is TGTGCCAGCTCACCTGCGGGAGGGACAGATACGCAGTATTTT. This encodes CASSPAGGTDTQYF.

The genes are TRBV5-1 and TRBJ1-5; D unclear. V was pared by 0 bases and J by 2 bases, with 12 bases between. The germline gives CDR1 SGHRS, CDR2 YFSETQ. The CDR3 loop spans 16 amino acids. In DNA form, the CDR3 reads TGCGCCAGCAGCTTGGGGGCTTTGCAGGGCAATCAGCCCCAGCATTTT. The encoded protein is CASSLGALQGNQPQHF.

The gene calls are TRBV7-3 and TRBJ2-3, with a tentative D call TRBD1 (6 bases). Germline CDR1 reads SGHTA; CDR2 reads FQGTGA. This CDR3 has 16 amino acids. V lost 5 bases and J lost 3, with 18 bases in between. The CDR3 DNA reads TGTGCCAGCAGCAGCTTAGGGGTAGGGGGAACAGATACGCAGTATTTT. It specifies CASSSLGVGGTDTQYF.

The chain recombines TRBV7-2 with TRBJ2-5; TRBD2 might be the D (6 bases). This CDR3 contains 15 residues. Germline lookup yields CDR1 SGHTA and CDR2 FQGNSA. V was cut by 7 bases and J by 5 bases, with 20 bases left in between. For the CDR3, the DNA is TGTGCCAGCACAAACATCGGGGCGGGGTGGGAGACCCAGTACTTC. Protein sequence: CASTNIGAGWETQYF.

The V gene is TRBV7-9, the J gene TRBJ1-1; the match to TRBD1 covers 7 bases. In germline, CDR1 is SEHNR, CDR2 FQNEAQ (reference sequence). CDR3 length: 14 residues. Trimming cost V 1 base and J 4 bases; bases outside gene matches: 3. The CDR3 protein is CASSLGQGSTEAFF. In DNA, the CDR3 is TGTGCCAGCAGCTTAGGACAGGGAAGCACTGAAGCTTTCTTT.

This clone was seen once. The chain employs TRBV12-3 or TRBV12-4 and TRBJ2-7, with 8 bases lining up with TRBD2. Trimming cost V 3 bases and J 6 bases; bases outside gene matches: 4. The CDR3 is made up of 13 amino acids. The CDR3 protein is CASSLATSGEQYF. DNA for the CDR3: TGTGCCAGCAGTTTGGCAACTAGCGGCGAGCAGTACTTC.

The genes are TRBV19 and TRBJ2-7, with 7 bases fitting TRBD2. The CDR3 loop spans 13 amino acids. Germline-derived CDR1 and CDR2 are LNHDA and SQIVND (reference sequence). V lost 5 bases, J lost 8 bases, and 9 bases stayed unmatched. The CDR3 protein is CASSLGTTTKQYF. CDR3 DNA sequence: TGTGCCAGTAGTTTGGGGACTACCACCAAGCAGTACTTC.

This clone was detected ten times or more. The CDR3 protein is CASSPQRVSTGELFF. For the CDR3, the DNA is TGTGCCAGCAGCCCACAGCGGGTATCCACCGGGGAGCTGTTTTTT. This chain uses TRBV14 with TRBJ2-2; the D gene is possibly TRBD2 (6 bases). The germline V gene has CDR1 SGHDN and CDR2 FVKESK. Trimming pared 4 bases from V and 4 bases from J, leaving 13 bases between. The CDR3 totals 15 residues.

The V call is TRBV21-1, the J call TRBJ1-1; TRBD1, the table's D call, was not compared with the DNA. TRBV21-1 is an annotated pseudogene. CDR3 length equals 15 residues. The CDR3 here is CASSNGTGSNTEAFF. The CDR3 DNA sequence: TGTGCCAGCAGCAACGGGACAGGTAGTAACACTGAAGCTTTCTTT.

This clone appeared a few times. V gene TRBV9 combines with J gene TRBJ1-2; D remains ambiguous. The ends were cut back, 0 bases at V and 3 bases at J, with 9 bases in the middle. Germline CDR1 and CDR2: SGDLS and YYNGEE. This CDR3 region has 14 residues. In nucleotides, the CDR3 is TGTGCCAGCAGCGTAGATGCTCGTGACTATGGCTACACCTTC. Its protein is CASSVDARDYGYTF.

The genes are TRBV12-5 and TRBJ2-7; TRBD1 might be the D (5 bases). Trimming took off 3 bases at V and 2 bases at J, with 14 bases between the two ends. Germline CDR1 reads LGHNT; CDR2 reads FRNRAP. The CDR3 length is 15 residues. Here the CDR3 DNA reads TGTGCTAGTGGTTTCCCGACAGTCAAGACCTACGAGCAGTACTTC. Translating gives CASGFPTVKTYEQYF.

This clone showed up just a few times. This CDR3 reads CASSLWDLAGGSYEQYF. The CDR3, as DNA: TGTGCCAGCAGTTTATGGGACCTAGCGGGGGGCTCCTACGAGCAGTACTTC. The rearrangement links TRBV28 to TRBJ2-7; TRBD2 agrees at 11 bases. The CDR3 loop spans 17 amino acids. Trimming removed 0 bases from V and 0 bases from J; junction bases left unmatched: 4. Germline loops: CDR1 MDHEN, CDR2 SYDVKM. Based on the CDR3 plus reference TRBV28 and TRBJ2-7, the full variable domain is DVKVTQSSRYLVKRTGEKVFLECVQDMDHENMFWYRQDPGLGLRLIYFSYDVKMKEKGDIPEGYSVSREKKERFSLILESASTNQTSMYLCASSLWDLAGGSYEQYFGPGTRLTVT.

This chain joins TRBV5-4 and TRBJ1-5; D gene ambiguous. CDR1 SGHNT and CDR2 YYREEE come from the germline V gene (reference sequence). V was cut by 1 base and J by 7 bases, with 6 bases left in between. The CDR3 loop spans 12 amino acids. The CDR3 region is CASSLPGQPQHF. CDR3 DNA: TGTGCCAGCAGCTTGCCAGGACAGCCCCAGCATTTT.

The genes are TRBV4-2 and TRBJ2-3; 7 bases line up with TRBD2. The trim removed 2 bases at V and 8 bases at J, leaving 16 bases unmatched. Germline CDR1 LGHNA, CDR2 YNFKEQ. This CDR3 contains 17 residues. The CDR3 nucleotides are TGTGCCAGCAGCCAACAAATCTCTGCTAGCGGTTCAGTTACGCAGTATTTT. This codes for CASSQQISASGSVTQYF.

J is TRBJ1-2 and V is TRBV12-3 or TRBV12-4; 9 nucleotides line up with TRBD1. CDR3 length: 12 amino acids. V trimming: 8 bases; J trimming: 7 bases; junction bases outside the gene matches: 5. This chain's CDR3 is CASGTGGLGYTF. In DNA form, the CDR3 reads TGTGCCAGCGGCACAGGGGGCCTTGGCTACACCTTC.

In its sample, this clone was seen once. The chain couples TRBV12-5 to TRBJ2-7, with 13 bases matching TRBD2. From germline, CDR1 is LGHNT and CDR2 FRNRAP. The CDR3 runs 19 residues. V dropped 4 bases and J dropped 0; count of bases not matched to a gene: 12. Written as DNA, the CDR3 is TGTGCTAGTGGTTCGAGAAGACTAGCGGGAGGCTCTAGCTCCTACGAGCAGTACTTC. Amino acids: CASGSRRLAGGSSSYEQYF.

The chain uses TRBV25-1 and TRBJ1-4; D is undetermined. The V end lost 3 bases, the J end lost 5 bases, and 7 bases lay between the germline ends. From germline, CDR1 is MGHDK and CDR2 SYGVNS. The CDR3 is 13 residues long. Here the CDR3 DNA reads TGTGCCAGCAGTGAGGCCATAAATGAAAAACTGTTTTTT. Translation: CASSEAINEKLFF.

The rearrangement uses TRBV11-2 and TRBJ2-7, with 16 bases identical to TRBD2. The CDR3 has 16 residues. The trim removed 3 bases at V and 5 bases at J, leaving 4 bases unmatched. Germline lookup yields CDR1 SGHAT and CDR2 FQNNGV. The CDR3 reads CASSLGLAGGLNEQYF. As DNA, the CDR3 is TGTGCCAGCAGCTTGGGACTAGCGGGAGGGCTCAACGAGCAGTACTTC.

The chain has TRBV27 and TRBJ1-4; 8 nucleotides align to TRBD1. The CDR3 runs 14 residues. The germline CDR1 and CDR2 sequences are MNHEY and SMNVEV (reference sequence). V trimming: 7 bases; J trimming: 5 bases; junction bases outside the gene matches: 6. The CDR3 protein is CASTGQGINEKLFF. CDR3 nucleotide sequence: TGTGCCAGCACCGGACAGGGAATCAATGAAAAACTGTTTTTT.

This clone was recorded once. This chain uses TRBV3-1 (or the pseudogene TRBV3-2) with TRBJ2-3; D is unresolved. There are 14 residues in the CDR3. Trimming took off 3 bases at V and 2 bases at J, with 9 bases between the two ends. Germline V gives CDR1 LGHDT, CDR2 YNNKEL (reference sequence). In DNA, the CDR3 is TGTGCCAGCAGCCATGGCAGTATCACAGATACGCAGTATTTT. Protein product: CASSHGSITDTQYF.

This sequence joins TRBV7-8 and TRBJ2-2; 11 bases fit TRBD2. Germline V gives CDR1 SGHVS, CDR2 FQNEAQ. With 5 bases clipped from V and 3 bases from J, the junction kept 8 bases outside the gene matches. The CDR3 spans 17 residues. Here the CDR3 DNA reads TGTGCCAGCAGCATCGTAGGGACTAGCGGTTACACCGGGGAGCTGTTTTTT. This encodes CASSIVGTSGYTGELFF.

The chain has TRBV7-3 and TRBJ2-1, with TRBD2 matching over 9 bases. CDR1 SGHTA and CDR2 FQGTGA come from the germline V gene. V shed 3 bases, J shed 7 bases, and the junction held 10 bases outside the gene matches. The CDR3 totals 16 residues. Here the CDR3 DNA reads TGTGCCAGCAGCTTCCTGGAGCGGGAGGTGGATAATGAGCAGTTCTTC. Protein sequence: CASSFLEREVDNEQFF. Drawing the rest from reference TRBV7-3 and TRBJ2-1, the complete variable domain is GAGVSQTPSNKVTEKGKYVELRCDPISGHTALYWYRQSLGQGPEFLIYFQGTGAADDSGLPNDRFFAVRPEGSVSTLKIQRTERGDSAVYLCASSFLEREVDNEQFFGPGTRLTVL.

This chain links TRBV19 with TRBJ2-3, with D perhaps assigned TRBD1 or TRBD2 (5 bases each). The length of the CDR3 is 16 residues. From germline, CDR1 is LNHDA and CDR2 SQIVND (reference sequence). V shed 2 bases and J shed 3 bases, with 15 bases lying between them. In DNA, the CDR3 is TGTGCCAGTAGTATAACTAGACGGGGCCAGACAGATACGCAGTATTTT. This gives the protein CASSITRRGQTDTQYF.